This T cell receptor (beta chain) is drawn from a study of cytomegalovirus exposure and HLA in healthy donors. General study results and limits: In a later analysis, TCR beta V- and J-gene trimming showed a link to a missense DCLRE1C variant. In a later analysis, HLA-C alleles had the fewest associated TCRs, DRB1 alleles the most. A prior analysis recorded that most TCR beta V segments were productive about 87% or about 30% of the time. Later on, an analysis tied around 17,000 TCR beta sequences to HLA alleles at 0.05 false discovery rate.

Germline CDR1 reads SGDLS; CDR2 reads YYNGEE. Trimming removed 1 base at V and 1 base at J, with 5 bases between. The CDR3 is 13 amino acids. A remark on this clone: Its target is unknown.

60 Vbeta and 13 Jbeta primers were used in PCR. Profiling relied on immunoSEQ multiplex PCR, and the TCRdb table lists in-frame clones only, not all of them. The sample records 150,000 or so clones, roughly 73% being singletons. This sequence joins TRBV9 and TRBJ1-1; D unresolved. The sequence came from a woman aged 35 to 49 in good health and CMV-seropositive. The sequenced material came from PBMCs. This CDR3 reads CASSVMANTEAFF. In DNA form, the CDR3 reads TGTGCCAGCAGCGTAATGGCGAACACTGAAGCTTTCTTT.